This T cell receptor (beta chain) was identified during a study of spatial heterogeneity in lung cancer (dated by TCRdb to about 2019). Study-wide context: More beta-chain than alpha-chain transcripts were consistently detected, likely reflecting higher beta-chain transcript abundance. In the raw uncorrected reads, each unique combination of TCR and UMI appeared on average more than ten times. In non-small cell lung cancer, the study quantitatively compared TCR alpha and beta repertoires across several tumor regions, matched nontumor lung, and blood. TCR repertoire features were related to nonsynonymous mutation counts determined by whole-exome sequencing of tumor tissue. At surgery, over 200 tumor regions, around 65 matched nontumor lung samples and 56 PBMC samples were TCR-sequenced for both alpha and beta chains. Summary of the overall study and its limitations: Ubiquitous expanded tumor TCRs were detected in blood more often at tumor resection than at routine follow-up. Additional single-cell paired TCR alpha and beta sequencing was considered necessary to confirm, at a functional level, the hypothesis that regional TCRs recognize regional mutations.

V lost 5 bases and J lost 1 base, and the count of bases not matched to a germline gene is 7. CDR1 MDHEN and CDR2 SYDVKM are derived from the germline V gene. The CDR3 starts with the cysteine, ends with the phenylalanine, and has 16 residues. Of all the DNA, just the CDR3 is kept, 48 bases in frame from base 1. Libraries came from 5' RACE. TCRdb lists the instrument as NextSeq 500. To allow correction of PCR and sequencing errors, the TCR library protocol tagged every TCR cDNA molecule with a unique molecular identifier. In the original analysis: TCR identification, UMI-based error correction and CDR3 extraction were performed with Decombinator tools. Expanded TCRs were defined as those above a frequency of 2 per 1,000, corresponding to the top 1% of the tumor frequency distribution. Renyi diversity was calculated using the R vegan package after each repertoire was subsampled 100 times to 5,000 TCRs. CDR3 similarity networks were built from amino acid triplet string-kernel similarity, connecting CDR3s with pairwise similarity above 0.82. TCRdb reran the public reads through fastp at Q25 and MiXCR, keeping productive beta chains. Each CDR3 protein appears once, grouped with its most common genes and DNA. Clone size and V and J calls follow TCRdb, not the original study. For this sample there are 75,000 to 85,000 distinct CDR3 sequences; approximately 20% appear just once. Together, the top ten hold 6.2% of the sample.

What the time point label conveys for this sample: sample taken at primary tumor resection. Without any cell sorting, TCR sequencing was performed on whole RNA extracted either from tumor and nontumor lung tissue or from cryopreserved PBMC samples. Donors were around 71 patients with early-stage, untreated non-small cell lung cancer from the lung TRACERx cohort. Only patients for whom sufficient RNA was available from at least two tumor regions were selected for TCR sequencing. Points on this clonotype: The target of this receptor is not known. Base-call qualities are not available, and no considerably larger clone is one nucleotide away.

This TCR was recovered from a male donor with early-stage non-small cell lung cancer. The rearrangement joined TRBV28 to TRBJ2-5; TRBD2 lines up with 10 middle nucleotides. Sequencing used PBMCs, obtained at surgery. The bases are TGTGCCAGCAGTACCCTGGGACTAGCGATCCAAGAGACCCAGTACTTC. It specifies CASSTLGLAIQETQYF. With all but the CDR3 taken from the reference TRBV28 and TRBJ2-5 genes, the full variable domain is: DVKVTQSSRYLVKRTGEKVFLECVQDMDHENMFWYRQDPGLGLRLIYFSYDVKMKEKGDIPEGYSVSREKKERFSLILESASTNQTSMYLCASSTLGLAIQETQYFGPGTRLLVL.